The present T cell receptor (beta chain) was sequenced within a study of Graves' ophthalmopathy and Graves' hyperthyroidism. Study results and limitations: Both an approximately 70% sensitivity and a roughly 72% specificity characterized the model's predictions of ophthalmopathy progression.

A diagnosis was made from clinical symptoms together with serum thyroxine, TRAb, thyroid ultrasound and orbital computed tomography. In this sample, this clonotype turned up many times. Antigen: not known. RNA served as the template for amplifying TCR beta CDR3 regions. Amplification began with first-round RT-PCR using HTBI primers, then second-round multiplex PCR was performed. TCRdb reanalysed the multiplex PCR reads using MiXCR and keeps one entry per CDR3 protein. The table records more than 550,000 distinct CDR3 sequences, roughly 39% of them present only once. Germline V CDR1 and CDR2: SQVTM, ANQGSEA. Trimming shortened V by 3 bases and J by 3 bases, and 8 bases separated the two germline ends. The CDR3 has 13 amino acids.

The sequenced sample was peripheral blood. The receptor's source is an adult man with Graves' ophthalmopathy. The chain joins TRBV29-1 to TRBJ2-2; D remains ambiguous. CDR3 protein: CSVEMDHTGELFF. In DNA, the CDR3 is TGCAGCGTTGAGATGGACCACACCGGGGAGCTGTTTTTT.